The subject of this entry is one T cell receptor beta chain. Once RNA had been extracted, it was reverse transcribed into cDNA to act as the sequencing template. Measured with immunoSEQ multiplex PCR; TCRdb has only the in-frame clones, and not every one. Of 30,000 to 35,000 clones in the sample, less than 70% were seen once. The sample belongs to a study of CD8+ T cells in alopecia areata. V shed 7 bases and J shed 8 bases, with 14 bases lying between them. The CDR3 is 13 amino acids. CDR1 is MNHEY, CDR2 SVGAGI, per germline. The V call is TRBV6-5, the J call TRBJ2-2; the D gene is possibly TRBD1 (6 bases). Material for sequencing was NKG2D-high CD8+ T cells sorted from blood. This sequence originates from a human donor with alopecia areata. The CDR3 DNA reads as TGTGCCAGCAAAGTCCAGGGGTCGGGGGAGCTGTTTTTT. It specifies CASKVQGSGELFF.